The sequence of this TCR beta chain was determined in a study of cytomegalovirus exposure and HLA in healthy donors (dated by TCRdb to about 2017). Turning to the overall study: An earlier analysis of 587 of the donors reported over 250 Gb of sequence data and 117 million unique TCR beta sequences obtained from roughly 170 million T cells. The number of typed donors differed by locus: about 620-630 for A, B, C, DRB1 and DQB1; approximately 520 for DQA1; 600 to 610 for DPA1; and roughly 470 for DPB1. Approximately 330 gigabases of sequencing data and 70 million to 100 million unique TCR sequences made up an early release that covered 640 HLA-typed donors. The later analysis used no new phenotypic data to find candidate immune exposures, relying instead on TCR beta sequences and their occurrence across donors. A later analysis re-analyzed previously published TCR beta repertoires from approximately 700 donors and added high-resolution HLA genotyping to study TCR occurrence patterns. The study was designed to test whether signatures of past pathogen exposure could be identified by cataloging public T cell receptors. The genetic ancestry cluster associated with self-reported Caucasian donors included about four fifths of the roughly 400 genotyped donors. In a later genetic analysis, genome-wide SNP genotypes for about three fifths of the roughly 670 donors were used, and that subset was treated as a discovery cohort. In addition to the first cohort of approximately 650 subjects, a separate validation cohort of 130 or so different subjects was used. Class I and class II HLA loci were covered by the typing at four-digit resolution. Donor age, sex, ethnicity and CMV serostatus were compiled alongside the repertoire data. Every discovery cohort repertoire had been produced on one sequencing platform. The study used immunosequencing to profile the T cell repertoires of around 600 subjects and linked those repertoires to cytomegalovirus serostatus. Among over 350 genotyped donors of the cohort, an average of around 240,000 unique TCR beta nucleotide sequences were sequenced per donor, roughly a sixth of them non-productive. Because of strong linkage in the cohort, roughly five DR-DQ haplotypes were treated as single units for association and clustering. To predict cytomegalovirus infection status, the study combined high-throughput TCR immunosequencing, statistical association of individual TCRs with disease status, and machine learning. An earlier analysis of approximately 500 of the donors applied high-throughput TCR beta sequencing to assess whether each TCR beta V gene segment acted as functional or pseudogenic. Findings and caveats that apply to the study as a whole: The cohort was sequenced for TCR beta chains only, and without alpha or paired-chain data the features that could be detected were limited. A further reported finding was that TCR beta sequences accurately predicted the HLA-A and HLA-B alleles for most subjects in the first cohort. While some public TCRs were present in many individuals, most TCR sequences turned up only very rarely across donors. In vitro tests confirmed that a few of the cytomegalovirus-associated TCR beta chains recognize cytomegalovirus antigens. The earlier analysis of 587 of the donors excluded over 15 rarely observed V segments, including chromosome 9 orphons, because counts were too low. A later analysis found that TCR association rates varied across HLA loci, with DRB1 alleles showing the most associated TCRs and HLA-C alleles the fewest. Because HLA typing was unavailable for some donors at each locus, only the typed subset was used in association tests. A total of roughly 160 TCR beta chains were listed by the study as associated with cytomegalovirus. In a later analysis, several top co-occurrence clusters were reported to appear linked to parvovirus B19, influenza, CMV and Epstein-Barr virus. Correlated functional status among segregating V segments might be attributable to linkage disequilibrium, but an unknown experimental factor could not be ruled out. The sequencing pipeline was judged likely to have produced a cluster of highly shared sequence variants as a technical artifact. According to a later analysis, most CMV-associated TCR beta chains appeared to be HLA-restricted, and the HLA associations seemed to be driven largely by CMV exposure. Specific HLA alleles were associated with over 15,000 TCR beta sequences at a false discovery rate of 0.05 in a later analysis. An association between a missense DCLRE1C variant and V-gene and J-gene trimming of TCR beta chains was found in a later genetic analysis and replicated in an independent cohort. The presence/absence analyses assumed that sequencing depth was roughly uniform across donors, and that assumption may not be true. For the cohort, immune exposure information was limited to CMV serostatus. The classifier was reported to diagnose cytomegalovirus status with high specificity and sensitivity in both the original and validation cohorts. Broadly in line with IMGT annotations, most TCR beta V segments showed up in productive rearrangements about 87% or about 30% of the time in an earlier analysis of 450 to 750 of the donors. According to the authors, the approach could potentially be generalized to other disease states and immunological phenotypes. Some IMGT-functional V segments, including TRBV6-2 and TRBV6-3, could not be distinguished by the 87-base-pair reads and were therefore excluded. Compared with the roughly 670-donor mean, donors in an Asian-associated ancestry cluster had fewer N-insertions in productive TCRs, according to a later genetic analysis. When HLA alleles, especially DR and DQ, strongly co-occurred, attributing TCR associations to individual alleles was difficult. In a later analysis, HLA-associated TCR beta chains showed more clonal expansion and lower generation probabilities than non-associated chains that were equally common.

Library method: the immunoSEQ multiplex PCR assay. For the multiplex PCR, a mixture combining 60 forward primers for TCR Vbeta segments and 13 reverse primers for TCR Jbeta segments was used. The CDR3 region of rearranged TCR beta genes was amplified from genomic DNA with a multiplex PCR assay. The Illumina HiSeq System was used to sequence the amplified TCR beta libraries as 87-base-pair reads. The study's own analysis went as follows. A later analysis tallied tens of millions of unique TCR beta chains across the 700 or so repertoires, and roughly 11 million of those chains were shared by two or more donors. Raw reads were error-corrected and collapsed into unique sequences with a nearest-neighbor algorithm that merged closely related sequences to remove PCR and sequencing errors. Alignment of CDR3 sequences to IMGT reference sequences was used to assign V, D and J gene segments. Each retained sequence needed at least a six-nucleotide match to both a V gene segment and a J gene segment. Rearrangements were classified as productive when the CDR3 lacked stop codons and remained in frame with V and J, and all other rearrangements were classified as non-productive. Following IMGT convention, CDR3 was defined as the stretch from the second conserved V-encoded cysteine up to the conserved J-encoded phenylalanine. Sequences without an unambiguous match to a single V gene segment were excluded from the earlier analysis of about 600 of the donors. An earlier analysis of fewer than 750 of the donors called V segments functional above 56.7% productive rearrangements and segregating when the between-donor standard deviation exceeded 5%. A statistical classification framework was built to diagnose cytomegalovirus status from the catalog of TCR beta chain sequences. In a later analysis, TCR nucleotide sequences were compared against IMGT/GENE-DB human TR gene sequences so that V and J genes could be assigned. A later analysis assigned CDR3 sequences and most-parsimonious VDJ recombination scenarios with the TCRdist pipeline. In a later analysis, each TCR beta chain was defined by its CDR3 amino acid sequence together with its V-gene family, and reads lacking a unique V-gene family were excluded. As a way to deal with suspected cross-contamination and a sequencing artifact, a later analysis dropped nearly 600 nucleotide sequences that were highly shared and had low generation probability. A later analysis calculated a clonal expansion index for each public chain from normalized within-repertoire ranks of inferred template counts. In a later analysis, generation probabilities were computed using a VDJ recombination model fitted to out-of-frame rearrangements, and the results were checked against IGoR. In a later analysis, hypergeometric tests were used to score TCR-TCR, TCR-HLA and TCR-CMV co-occurrence, with a repertoire-size bias correction applied to TCR pairs. To estimate false discovery rates, a later analysis permuted the HLA or CMV assignments 20 times. In a later analysis, co-occurring TCRs were grouped using DBSCAN, with TCRdist sequence similarity added in when clustering inside HLA-allele-positive subsets. Repertoires with fewer than 30,000 or more than 120,000 public chains were left out of co-occurrence clustering, as were four to six repertoires with anomalous nucleotide sharing. TCRdb's version of the immuneACCESS table is confined to in-frame rearrangements and falls short of the full clone set. An unresolved V gene accounts for under half of the shortfall where checked; the remainder is of unknown origin. V and J calls and clone size are given by that table; D and trimming were obtained from the DNA. The sample table contains 150,000 or so clones; only one count was recorded for about 85% of them. 1% to 1.5% of the sample is taken by the ten largest.

The CDR3 has 13 amino acids, counting the end cysteine and phenylalanine. Only CDR3 DNA is held: 39 bases, read in frame from base 1. Deletion took 6 bases off V and 7 bases off J, with a span of 13 bases between the germline ends. The germline V gene (reference sequence) supplies CDR1 SGHAT and CDR2 FQDESV. Concerning this clone itself: Its antigen is currently not known. Base qualities were left out, and no much larger clone turns up one base away.

The cohort consisted of 650 to 700 healthy bone marrow donors. At the time of sampling, all cohort members were nominally healthy, though unrecorded immune exposures were likely present. The donor was CMV seropositive and was included in the group of 290 or so seropositive cohort members. A peripheral blood sample was provided by each donor, and peripheral blood mononuclear cells were used for TCR beta sequencing. The Qiagen DNeasy Blood Extraction Kit was used to extract genomic DNA from the blood cell samples. The TCR originated in a man between 50 and 59 years old in good health and CMV-seropositive. Sequencing was done on a sample of PBMCs. The sequence is built from TRBV11-1 and TRBJ2-1; TRBD1 is a possible D gene, resting on 6 matching bases. The DNA sequence is given as TGTGCCAGCAGGTACAGGGCACTGAATGAGCAGTTCTTC. Its translation reads: CASRYRALNEQFF. When the CDR3 is completed using the reference TRBV11-1 and TRBJ2-1 genes on either side, the full variable domain is EAEVAQSPRYKITEKSQAVAFWCDPISGHATLYWYRQILGQGPELLVQFQDESVVDDSQLPKDRFSAERLKGVDSTLKIQPAELGDSAMYLCASRYRALNEQFFGPGTRLTVL.